This T cell receptor beta chain was sequenced for a study of blood T cells in healthy people across ages. This clonotype showed up just once. This CDR3 is 12 amino acids long. CDR1 is DFQATT and CDR2 is SNEGSKA in the germline V gene (reference sequence). Trimming pared 6 bases from V and 8 bases from J, leaving 14 bases between. For the second PCR, which ran for roughly 6 to 12 cycles, a sample-barcoded 5' primer and a J-beta primer mix were used. TCRdb fed the 5' RACE reads into MiXCR, producing one record per CDR3 protein. The sample yields more than 650,000 distinct CDR3 sequences, around half seen once.

The sequenced sample consisted of blood. This receptor was identified in an elderly man in good health. The chain combines TRBV20-1 with TRBJ2-1; tentatively, D is TRBD2 (6 bases). CDR3 residues: CSAPRGSYEQFF. CDR3 DNA sequence: TGCAGTGCCCCTCGGGGGAGCTATGAGCAGTTCTTC.